The sequence of this T cell receptor beta chain was determined in a study of T cell responses to AZD1222 COVID-19 vaccine (dated by TCRdb to the early 2020s). Notes on the research overall: A total of just over 230 trial participants underwent TCR sequencing, of whom 207 had received two doses of AZD1222 and 26 had received two doses of the MenACWY control vaccine. Enrollment into the trials was organized by age into subgroups of 18-55, 56-69 and 70-plus years, and those subgroups contained 148, 28 and 57 TCR-sequenced participants, respectively.

On this clone: What this receptor recognizes is not known. Base qualities are not at hand, and no much larger clone is one base apart.

The CDR3 regions of human TCRbeta chains were analyzed by immunosequencing. The original methods were these. Repertoire TCRs were checked for matches against a reference library of SARS-CoV-2-specific TCRs that had been generated using the MIRA antigen-specificity platform. Breadth was defined as the fraction of unique TCRs that were SARS-CoV-2-associated, and depth was defined as the fraction of total T cells that were SARS-CoV-2-associated. Using the MIRA data, each spike-specific TCR was mapped to the spike region that the TCR reacts to and placed in a CD4 or CD8 class. Log10-transformed breadth and depth values were compared by one-way ANOVA with Sidak's multiple comparisons tests. As stored in TCRdb, this immuneACCESS dataset retains in-frame rearrangements with V and J assigned. A fraction of the clones does not appear; measured against another copy, unresolved V genes explain less than half of the discrepancy, and the remainder lacks a known reason. V and J calls and clone size are as listed in that table; D and trimming were resolved from the DNA. This sample gives 70,000 or so clones in total; less than 90% of them show up just once. The leading ten clones occupy 20% to 30% of the sample.

CDR3 length: 12 amino acids, cysteine to phenylalanine. Of all the DNA, just the CDR3 is kept, 36 bases in frame from base 1. The germline V gene encodes CDR1 SQVTM and CDR2 ANQGSEA. V and J are truncated by 1 base and 4 bases respectively, leaving an intervening sequence of 7 bases. Points the paper makes about the study in general: Conclusions about previously exposed vaccinees are limited because only six or seven AZD1222 recipients were SARS-CoV-2 seropositive at baseline. A significant rise in spike-specific TCR breadth and depth was observed after two AZD1222 doses relative to day 0 and relative to MenACWY recipients. The vaccine-associated CD4 TCRs covered the entire spike protein, and the dominant responses fell in regions 160-218 and 743-854. In the small 56-69-year group, the increase in depth fell short of significance, most likely because of low power. No day 14 peak-response samples were available, so repertoires were characterized only after the peak T cell response. Participants were mostly white British, with more females than males. The authors suggested clonal diversity may have been underestimated. Reportedly, close to half of the unique spike-specific TCRs recognized epitopes lying outside the regions that are mutated in the B.1.351 and B.1.1.7 variants.

This specimen's time point label, interpreted: about 28 days (+/-7) after the second vaccine dose. Because spike-specific TCR depth and breadth did not differ between the two schedules, AZD1222 recipients who got a second dose at roughly 4 weeks were pooled with those who got a second dose at roughly 12 weeks. Samples from vaccinated people were obtained from the UK trials COV001 and COV002, which included a single-blind randomized controlled phase 2/3 trial of AZD1222 (ChAdOx1 nCoV-19) in healthy adults. For TCRbeta chain sequencing, PBMC samples were collected from trial participants at day 0 and at day 28 after the second dose.

The chain is made from TRBV29-1 and TRBJ1-2, with the identity of the D gene unclear. The sample was peripheral blood, taken 28 days after the second AZD1222 dose. The clonotype originates from an adult who received the AZD1222 COVID-19 vaccine. CDR3 protein: CSVEGRGYGYTF. The DNA sequence reads TGCAGCGTTGAAGGAAGAGGCTATGGCTACACCTTC.